The 14 T cell receptor beta chains listed next were all sequenced from one sample in a study of cytomegalovirus exposure and HLA in healthy donors. PCR was performed using 60 Vbeta and 13 Jbeta primers. TCRdb's copy holds only in-frame clones and misses some; the assay was immunoSEQ multiplex PCR. The table includes roughly 200,000 clones, around 85% detected once. The sequencing sample was made of PBMCs. These receptors were collected from a woman in her fifties or sixties in good health and CMV-seronegative.

The V call is TRBV18, the J call TRBJ2-2; TRBD1 matches at 8 bases. The J call may not be correct, given that the DNA end is closer to TRBJ1-3. The CDR3 covers 13 residues. Germline V gene lookup returns CDR1 KGHSH and CDR2 LQKENI. CDR3 residues: CASSKDRADTIYF. DNA for the CDR3: TGTGCCAGCTCAAAGGACAGGGCGGACACCATATATTTT.

This clone was seen a handful of times. The V gene is TRBV10-3, the J gene TRBJ2-1; 11 nucleotides agree with TRBD2. Trimming at V came to 3 bases and at J to 4 bases, leaving 8 bases not matched to a gene. Per the germline V gene, CDR1 is ENHRY and CDR2 is SYGVKD. This CDR3 comprises 17 residues. CDR3 amino acids: CAISETSGGSPYNEQFF. CDR3 DNA: TGTGCCATCAGTGAAACTAGCGGGGGATCCCCTTACAATGAGCAGTTCTTC.

This clone was seen just once. The V call is TRBV18, the J call TRBJ2-7; 10 bases map to TRBD2. Germline CDR1 reads KGHSH; CDR2 reads LQKENI. The ends lost 6 bases at V and 1 base at J; junction bases unmatched: 9. The CDR3 is 16 residues long. DNA for the CDR3: TGTGCCAGCTCCCTCACCCCGGGACTAGCGTCCTACGAGCAGTACTTC. Translated: CASSLTPGLASYEQYF.

This chain links TRBV6-1 with TRBJ2-3; possible D gene TRBD2, 6 bases. In germline, CDR1 is MNHNS, CDR2 SASEGT. Trimming shortened V by 7 bases and J by 5 bases, and 19 bases separated the two germline ends. The CDR3 extends over 15 amino acids. The CDR3 loop reads CASTPQVLGGDTQYF. The DNA of the CDR3 is TGTGCCAGCACCCCACAGGTTTTGGGGGGAGATACGCAGTATTTT.

This sequence joins TRBV19 and TRBJ1-1; D possibly corresponds to TRBD1 (5 bases). Germline V lookup: CDR1 LNHDA, CDR2 SQIVND (reference sequence). V was pared by 3 bases and J by 0 bases, with 11 bases between. The CDR3 length is 15 residues. The CDR3 region has the DNA TGTGCCAGTAGTATTACTAACAGGATGAACACTGAAGCTTTCTTT. Translated: CASSITNRMNTEAFF.

This clone occurred a few times. At one of its ends the junction is not consistent with the germline gene, which may arise from a read error. The CDR3 spells CSARYRQGTF. CDR3 in DNA: TGCAGTGCTAGATATCGACAGGGCACTTTC. The V call is TRBV20-1, the J call TRBJ1-2; TRBD1 agrees at 7 bases. CDR1 is DFQATT and CDR2 is SNEGSKA in the germline V gene (reference sequence). The CDR3 runs 10 residues.

This clone was detected a few times. This sequence joins TRBV5-1 and TRBJ1-2; the match to TRBD1 covers 11 bases. Germline assignment: CDR1 SGHRS and CDR2 YFSETQ. The junction had 2 bases not matched to a gene; V was cut back by 4 bases and J by 3 bases. The CDR3 covers 14 residues. For the CDR3, the DNA is TGCGCCAGCAGCAAGGGACAGGGGGACTATGGCTACACCTTC. It yields the protein CASSKGQGDYGYTF.

This sequence joins TRBV27 and TRBJ1-4, with a tentative D call TRBD1 (6 bases). The germline CDR1 and CDR2 sequences are MNHEY and SMNVEV (reference sequence). V lost 5 bases, J lost 10 bases, and 14 bases lay in between. The CDR3 runs 13 residues. The chain's CDR3 is CASSVGAKGKLFF. The CDR3 nucleotides read TGTGCCAGCAGTGTGGGGGCTAAGGGAAAACTGTTTTTT.

This clone has just one count. This CDR3 is CASSAGVEQFF. The CDR3 DNA is TGTGCCAGCAGCGCGGGAGTTGAGCAGTTCTTC. This rearrangement joins TRBV9 to TRBJ2-1, with D maybe TRBD2 (6 bases). Germline CDR1 reads SGDLS; CDR2 reads YYNGEE. The V gene lost 3 bases and the J gene lost 9 bases, with 7 bases spanning the gap. CDR3 length: 11 residues.

This clone was observed once. At one end, the junction sequence differs from germline, possibly due to a read error. Other DNA sequences from this sample encode an identical CDR3 as well. The V and J genes are TRBV5-1 and TRBJ2-7; the match to TRBD2 covers 10 bases. CDR1 and CDR2 (germline): SGHRS, YFSETQ. The CDR3 is made up of 14 amino acids. This CDR3 is CASSLVVAGGEQYF. CDR3 coding DNA: TGCGCCAGCAGTTTGGTGGTAGCGGGAGGCGAGCAGTACTTC.

The rearrangement links TRBV23-1 to TRBJ2-1; possible D gene TRBD2, 8 bases. TRBV23-1 is an ORF, and what it does is uncertain. The CDR3 runs to 21 residues. Trimming pared 2 bases from V and 1 base from J, leaving 27 bases between. CDR3 sequence (DNA): TGCGCCAGCAGTCAACTCCCCCGGGAGGGATTAGGACAGGCGTCCTACAATGAGCAGTTCTTC. It translates to CASSQLPREGLGQASYNEQFF.

This rearrangement joins TRBV7-6 to TRBJ1-3; 8 nucleotides line up with TRBD1. The CDR3 has 16 residues. V trimming: 5 bases; J trimming: 0 bases; junction bases outside the gene matches: 6. The germline V gene encodes CDR1 SGHVS and CDR2 FNYEAQ. CDR3 loop: CASSGRGLRSGNTIYF. The CDR3 nucleotides are TGTGCCAGCAGCGGCAGGGGGCTTCGCTCTGGAAACACCATATATTTT.

This rearrangement joins TRBV27 to TRBJ1-5; maybe TRBD1 (6 bases). CDR3 length equals 15 residues. V lost 5 bases and J lost 4, with 15 bases in between. Germline CDR1 is MNHEY and CDR2 is SMNVEV (reference sequence). CDR3 sequence reads: CASSPTGRGNQPQHF. The CDR3 bases are TGTGCCAGCAGTCCAACAGGGAGGGGGAATCAGCCCCAGCATTTT.

The genes are TRBV9 and TRBJ2-5, with TRBD1 as a possible D gene (5 bases). The length of the CDR3 is 13 residues. Germline-derived CDR1 and CDR2 are SGDLS and YYNGEE. Trimming took off 3 bases at V and 2 bases at J, with 8 bases between the two ends. CDR3 loop: CASSGRAQETQYF. CDR3 nucleotides: TGTGCCAGCAGCGGCAGGGCTCAAGAGACCCAGTACTTC. Drawing the rest from reference TRBV9 and TRBJ2-5, the complete variable domain is DSGVTQTPKHLITATGQRVTLRCSPRSGDLSVYWYQQSLDQGLQFLIQYYNGEERAKGNILERFSAQQFPDLHSELNLSSLELGDSALYFCASSGRAQETQYFGPGTRLLVL.